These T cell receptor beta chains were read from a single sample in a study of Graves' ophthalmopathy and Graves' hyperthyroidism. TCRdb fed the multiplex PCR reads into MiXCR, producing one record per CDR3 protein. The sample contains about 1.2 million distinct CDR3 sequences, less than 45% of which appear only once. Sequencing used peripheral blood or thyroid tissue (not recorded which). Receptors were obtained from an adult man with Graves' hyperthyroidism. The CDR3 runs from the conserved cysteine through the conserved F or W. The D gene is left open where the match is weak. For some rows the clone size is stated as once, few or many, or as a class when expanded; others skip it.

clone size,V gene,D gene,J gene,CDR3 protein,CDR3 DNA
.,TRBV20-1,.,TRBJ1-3,CSARDGGRGTSGNTIYF,TGCAGTGCTAGAGATGGCGGTCGGGGCACGAGTGGAAACACCATATATTTT
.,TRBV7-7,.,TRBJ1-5,CASSLEVGARNQPQHF,TGTGCCAGCAGCTTAGAGGTAGGGGCCCGCAATCAGCCCCAGCATTTT
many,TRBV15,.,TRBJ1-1,CATSISGHLNTEAFF,TGTGCCACCAGCATCTCGGGACATCTGAACACTGAAGCTTTCTTT
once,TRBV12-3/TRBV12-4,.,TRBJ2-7,CASSSPGYF,TGTGCCAGCAGTTCACCAGGGTACTTC
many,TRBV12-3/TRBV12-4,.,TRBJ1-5,CASSKGVPQHF,TGTGCCAGCAGTAAGGGGGTCCCCCAGCATTTT
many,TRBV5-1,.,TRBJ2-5,CASSKLRQQETQYF,TGCGCCAGCAGCAAGCTCCGACAGCAAGAGACCCAGTACTTC
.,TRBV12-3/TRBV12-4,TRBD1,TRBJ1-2,CASSPPTGGPTIQVFF,TGTGCCAGCAGTCCCCCCACAGGGGGCCCGACGATCCAAGTTTTCTTC
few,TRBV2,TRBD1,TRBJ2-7,CASSAGTGGTTFEQYF,TGTGCCAGCAGTGCCGGGACAGGAGGAACTACGTTCGAGCAGTACTTC
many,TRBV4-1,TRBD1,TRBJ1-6,CASSRGRGRDNSPLHF,TGCGCCAGCAGCCGAGGCAGGGGGCGTGATAATTCACCCCTCCACTTT
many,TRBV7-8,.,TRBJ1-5,CASSLGGGVSNQPQHF,TGTGCCAGCAGCTTGGGGGGTGGGGTGAGCAATCAGCCCCAGCATTTT
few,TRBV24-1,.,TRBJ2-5,CATSDLGGPQETQYF,TGTGCCACCAGTGATTTAGGGGGGCCTCAAGAGACCCAGTACTTC
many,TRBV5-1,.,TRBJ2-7,CASSRTDIYEQYF,TGCGCCAGCAGCAGGACAGATATCTACGAGCAGTACTTC
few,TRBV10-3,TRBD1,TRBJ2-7,CAISSPDRAVYEQYF,TGTGCCATCAGTTCCCCGGACAGGGCGGTCTACGAGCAGTACTTC
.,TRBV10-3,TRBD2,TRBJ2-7,CASESGVLAENEQYF,TGTGCCAGCGAGTCCGGGGTACTAGCGGAAAACGAGCAGTACTTC
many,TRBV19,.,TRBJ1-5,CASRNGQVYQPQHF,TGTGCCAGTAGGAATGGACAAGTATATCAGCCCCAGCATTTT
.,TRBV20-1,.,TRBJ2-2,CSARAPEGLKLDTGELFF,TGCAGTGCTAGAGCCCCCGAGGGCCTTAAACTGGACACCGGGGAGCTGTTTTTT
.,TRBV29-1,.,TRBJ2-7,CSVEDNWANSYEQYF,TGCAGCGTTGAAGATAATTGGGCTAACTCCTACGAGCAGTACTTC
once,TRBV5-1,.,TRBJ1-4,CASSSDRQSSATNEKLFF,TGCGCCAGCAGCTCCGACCGTCAATCTTCTGCAACTAATGAAAAACTGTTTTTT
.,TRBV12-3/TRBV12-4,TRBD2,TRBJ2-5,CASSLVASGYQETQYF,TGTGCCAGCAGTTTAGTGGCTAGCGGGTACCAAGAGACCCAGTACTTC
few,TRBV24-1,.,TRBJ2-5,CATSGFDLETQYF,TGTGCCACCAGTGGTTTCGATTTAGAGACCCAGTACTTC
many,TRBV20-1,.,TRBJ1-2,CSATTANYGYTF,TGCAGTGCTACTACCGCTAACTATGGCTACACCTTC
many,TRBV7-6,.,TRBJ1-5,CASSLGGGTYLDQPQHF,TGTGCCAGCAGCTTAGGTGGTGGGACATATCTAGATCAGCCCCAGCATTTT
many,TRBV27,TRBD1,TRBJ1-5,CASSRDRGQGGNQPQHF,TGTGCCAGCAGCCGGGACAGGGGCCAAGGGGGCAATCAGCCCCAGCATTTT
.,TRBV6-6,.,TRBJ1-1,CASSSTGFGAEAFF,TGTGCCAGCAGCTCTACAGGGTTCGGCGCTGAAGCTTTCTTT
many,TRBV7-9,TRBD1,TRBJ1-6,CASSPTTGMPPLHF,TGTGCCAGCAGCCCAACGACAGGGATGCCACCCCTCCACTTT
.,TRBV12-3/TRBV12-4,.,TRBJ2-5,CASSLGHSTVF,TGTGCCAGCAGTTTAGGGCACAGCACTGTCTTC
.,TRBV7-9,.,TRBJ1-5,CASSLASSSYEHF,TGTGCCAGCAGCTTGGCAAGCAGCTCCTACGAGCATTTT
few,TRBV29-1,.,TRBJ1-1,CSVSGSFIGTEAFF,TGCAGCGTTTCCGGGAGTTTTATAGGAACTGAAGCTTTCTTT
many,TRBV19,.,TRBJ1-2,CASSTPDSLNYGYTF,TGTGCCAGTAGTACCCCGGACAGCCTTAACTATGGCTACACCTTC
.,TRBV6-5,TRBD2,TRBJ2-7,CASRGRDFWYF,TGTGCCAGCAGGGGGAGGGATTTTTGGTACTTC
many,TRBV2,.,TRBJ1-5,CASRGQLLNQPQHF,TGTGCCAGCAGAGGACAGTTACTCAATCAGCCCCAGCATTTT
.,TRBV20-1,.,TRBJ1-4,CSAAKGEKLFF,TGCAGTGCGGCGAAGGGGGAAAAACTGTTTTTT
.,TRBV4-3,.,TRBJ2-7,CASSQASDSTYEQYF,TGCGCCAGCAGCCAAGCTTCGGACAGTACCTACGAGCAGTACTTC
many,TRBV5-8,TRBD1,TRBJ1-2,CASSTDREYGYTF,TGTGCCAGCAGCACAGACAGGGAATATGGCTACACCTTC
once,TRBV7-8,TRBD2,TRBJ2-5,CASALASGRAQYF,TGTGCCAGCGCGTTGGCTAGCGGAAGAGCCCAGTACTTC
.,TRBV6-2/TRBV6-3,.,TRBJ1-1,CASSYTPYTEAFF,TGTGCCAGCAGTTACACACCATACACTGAAGCTTTCTTT
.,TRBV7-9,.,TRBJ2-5,CASSKPEGTQYF,TGTGCCAGCAGTAAGCCCGAGGGGACCCAGTACTTC
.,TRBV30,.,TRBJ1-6,CAWSVPVYNSPLHF,TGTGCCTGGAGTGTACCGGTTTATAATTCACCCCTCCACTTT
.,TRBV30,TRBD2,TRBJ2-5,CAWSISPGTMDETQYF,TGTGCCTGGAGCATATCCCCCGGGACTATGGATGAGACCCAGTACTTC
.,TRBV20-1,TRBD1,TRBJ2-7,CSAGGQGTYEQYF,TGCAGTGCTGGGGGACAGGGAACCTACGAGCAGTACTTC
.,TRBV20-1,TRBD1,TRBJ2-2,CSARDRRGHGELFF,TGCAGTGCTAGAGATCGTAGGGGGCACGGGGAGCTGTTTTTT
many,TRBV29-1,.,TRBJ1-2,CSVGGQPGVTNYGYTF,TGCAGCGTTGGCGGACAACCAGGGGTAACTAACTATGGCTACACCTTC
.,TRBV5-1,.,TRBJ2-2,CASSFHNTGELFF,TGCGCCAGCAGCTTTCATAACACCGGGGAGCTGTTTTTT
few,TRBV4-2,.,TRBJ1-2,CASSQDRWQPANYGYTF,TGTGCCAGCAGCCAAGATCGGTGGCAGCCAGCTAACTATGGCTACACCTTC
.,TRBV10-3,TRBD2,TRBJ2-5,CAISEPTGRGRAGETQYF,TGTGCCATCAGTGAGCCGACGGGGCGCGGGAGGGCCGGGGAGACCCAGTACTTC
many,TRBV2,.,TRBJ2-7,CASSDGRGGYEQYF,TGTGCCAGCAGTGATGGCAGGGGAGGGTACGAGCAGTACTTC
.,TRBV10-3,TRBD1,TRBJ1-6,CASSPRDRKANNSPLHF,TGTGCCAGCAGTCCTCGGGACAGAAAAGCCAATAATTCACCCCTCCACTTT
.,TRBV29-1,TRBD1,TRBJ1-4,CSASTGNEKLFF,TGCAGCGCCTCGACAGGGAATGAAAAACTGTTTTTT
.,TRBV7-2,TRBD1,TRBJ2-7,CASSLRAGGFKVSYEQYF,TGTGCCAGCAGCTTACGCGCAGGGGGCTTTAAGGTCTCCTACGAGCAGTACTTC
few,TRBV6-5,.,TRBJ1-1,CASMAPPNTEAFF,TGTGCCAGCATGGCACCCCCGAACACTGAAGCTTTCTTT
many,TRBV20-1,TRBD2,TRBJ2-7,CSARDRALAPVYEQYF,TGCAGTGCTAGAGATCGGGCACTAGCGCCTGTCTACGAGCAGTACTTC
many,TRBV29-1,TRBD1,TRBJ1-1,CSVQGAVYTEAFF,TGCAGCGTCCAGGGGGCAGTGTACACTGAAGCTTTCTTT
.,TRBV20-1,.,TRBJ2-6,CSAADGDERSGANVLTF,TGCAGTGCTGCGGACGGAGATGAAAGGTCTGGGGCCAACGTCCTGACTTTC
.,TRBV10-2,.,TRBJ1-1,CASSESQGGYAEAFF,TGCGCCAGCAGTGAGTCTCAGGGTGGGTACGCTGAAGCTTTCTTT
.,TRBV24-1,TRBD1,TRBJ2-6,CATSDWTGGATGANVLTF,TGTGCCACCAGTGACTGGACAGGGGGCGCCACCGGGGCCAACGTCCTGACTTTC
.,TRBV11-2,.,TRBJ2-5,CASSPGDQGAQYF,TGTGCCAGCAGTCCCGGGGACCAAGGGGCCCAGTACTTC
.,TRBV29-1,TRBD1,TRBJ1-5,CSVEPGTGVQAQHF,TGCAGCGTTGAACCGGGGACAGGGGTCCAGGCCCAGCATTTT
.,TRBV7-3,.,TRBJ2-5,CASSRHSEETQYF,TGTGCCAGCAGCCGACACAGCGAAGAGACCCAGTACTTC
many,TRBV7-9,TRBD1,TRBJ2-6,CASSLFPGGSGANVLTF,TGTGCCAGCAGCTTATTTCCAGGGGGCTCTGGGGCCAACGTCCTGACTTTC
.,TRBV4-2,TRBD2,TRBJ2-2,CASSPAMGRGTLNTGELFF,TGTGCCAGCAGCCCGGCGATGGGGCGGGGGACCCTAAACACCGGGGAGCTGTTTTTT